A selection of T cell receptor beta chains follows, all from one sample in a study of control samples from healthy donors and cancer patients. Produced via immunoSEQ multiplex PCR; TCRdb's table is partial and in-frame only. This sample has more than 25,000 clones, with 85% found just once. The sample consisted of PBMCs. The receptors were gathered from a woman aged 55 to 70 with head and neck cancer. CDR3s include the opening cysteine and the closing phenylalanine or tryptophan. Each record gives: J gene, clone size, V gene, D gene, CDR3 DNA, CDR3 protein. The D gene is left open where the match is weak. Clone size is shown for a subset of rows, as once, few, many or a class of expanded clone.

j_gene: TRBJ2-3; abundance: -; v_gene: TRBV7-8; d_gene: TRBD2; CDR3nt: TGTGCCAGCAGCAAAGGGACTAGCGGGGCCACAGATACGCAGTATTTT; CDR3aa: CASSKGTSGATDTQYF
j_gene: TRBJ2-5; abundance: -; v_gene: TRBV9; d_gene: TRBD2; CDR3nt: TGTGCCAGCAGCGTAAGGCCTAGCGGGGGGAAGGAGACCCAGTACTTC; CDR3aa: CASSVRPSGGKETQYF
j_gene: TRBJ2-7; abundance: -; v_gene: TRBV3-1/TRBV3-2; d_gene: TRBD2; CDR3nt: TGTGCCAGCAGCCAACAAGCGGGGGGGCCCGTCGAGCAGTACTTC; CDR3aa: CASSQQAGGPVEQYF
j_gene: TRBJ1-1; abundance: -; v_gene: TRBV3-1/TRBV3-2; d_gene: -; CDR3nt: TGTGCCAGCAGCCGGGGGCCCATGACTGAAGCTTTCTTT; CDR3aa: CASSRGPMTEAFF
j_gene: TRBJ2-1; abundance: -; v_gene: TRBV7-9; d_gene: -; CDR3nt: TGTGCCAGCAGACCCGGGGTGGCCTACAATGAGCAGTTCTTC; CDR3aa: CASRPGVAYNEQFF
j_gene: TRBJ1-5; abundance: -; v_gene: TRBV5-1; d_gene: -; CDR3nt: TGCGCCAGCAGCTTGGGGAACAATCAGCCCCAGCATTTT; CDR3aa: CASSLGNNQPQHF
j_gene: TRBJ2-4; abundance: -; v_gene: TRBV2; d_gene: -; CDR3nt: TGTGCCAGCAGTGCCACCTCAGGCATTCAGTACTTC; CDR3aa: CASSATSGIQYF
j_gene: TRBJ2-7; abundance: -; v_gene: TRBV15; d_gene: TRBD1; CDR3nt: TGTGCCACCAGCAGAGTTGGGACAGGGGGCTACGAGCAGTACTTC; CDR3aa: CATSRVGTGGYEQYF
j_gene: TRBJ1-2; abundance: -; v_gene: TRBV29-1; d_gene: TRBD1; CDR3nt: TGCAGCGTTTGGACAGGGAACTATGGCTACACCTTC; CDR3aa: CSVWTGNYGYTF
j_gene: TRBJ2-2; abundance: -; v_gene: TRBV29-1; d_gene: -; CDR3nt: TGCAGCGGTGCCGGAGGAGGCGGGGAGCTGTTTTTT; CDR3aa: CSGAGGGGELFF
j_gene: TRBJ2-7; abundance: -; v_gene: TRBV7-2; d_gene: -; CDR3nt: TGTGCCAGCAGCTTCATGGGCGAGCAGTACTTC; CDR3aa: CASSFMGEQYF
j_gene: TRBJ1-2; abundance: -; v_gene: TRBV27; d_gene: -; CDR3nt: TGTGCCAGCAGTTCCACCCACTATGGCTACACCTTC; CDR3aa: CASSSTHYGYTF
j_gene: TRBJ2-1; abundance: -; v_gene: TRBV5-4; d_gene: TRBD2; CDR3nt: TGTGCCAGCAGTCAGAGGACTAGCGGGAGTGGCAATGAGCAGTTCTTC; CDR3aa: CASSQRTSGSGNEQFF
j_gene: TRBJ1-2; abundance: -; v_gene: TRBV5-6; d_gene: -; CDR3nt: TGTGCCAGCAATTGGCGGGCCCCCCTTAACTATGGCTACACCTTC; CDR3aa: CASNWRAPLNYGYTF
j_gene: TRBJ1-5; abundance: -; v_gene: TRBV13; d_gene: -; CDR3nt: TGTGCCAGCAGCTCGGGACTCCTGGATCAGCCCCAGCATTTT; CDR3aa: CASSSGLLDQPQHF
j_gene: TRBJ1-1; abundance: once; v_gene: TRBV7-8; d_gene: TRBD1; CDR3nt: TGTGCCAGCAGCTTAGGGGGGACAGGGTTTGAAGCTTTCTTT; CDR3aa: CASSLGGTGFEAFF
j_gene: TRBJ2-1; abundance: -; v_gene: TRBV12-3/TRBV12-4; d_gene: -; CDR3nt: TGTGCCAGCAGTTCCCTAAACAATGAGCAGTTCTTC; CDR3aa: CASSSLNNEQFF
j_gene: TRBJ1-5; abundance: -; v_gene: TRBV7-2; d_gene: -; CDR3nt: TGTGCCAGCAGCTCTCTCTCAGGGAGCAGTCAGCCCCAGCATTTT; CDR3aa: CASSSLSGSSQPQHF
j_gene: TRBJ1-2; abundance: -; v_gene: TRBV12-3/TRBV12-4; d_gene: -; CDR3nt: TGTGCCAGCAGCCAAACGGCTAACTATGGCTACACCTTC; CDR3aa: CASSQTANYGYTF
j_gene: TRBJ2-3; abundance: -; v_gene: TRBV3-1/TRBV3-2; d_gene: TRBD1; CDR3nt: TGTGCCAGCAGCACCACAGGGGGAGATACGCAGTATTTT; CDR3aa: CASSTTGGDTQYF
j_gene: TRBJ1-4; abundance: -; v_gene: TRBV30; d_gene: -; CDR3nt: TGTGCCTGGACGGGGAGTGAAAAACTGTTTTTT; CDR3aa: CAWTGSEKLFF
j_gene: TRBJ2-2; abundance: -; v_gene: TRBV7-6; d_gene: -; CDR3nt: TGTGCCAGCAGCCCACCGGGCGGGACACCCACCGGGGAGCTGTTTTTT; CDR3aa: CASSPPGGTPTGELFF
j_gene: TRBJ2-1; abundance: -; v_gene: TRBV24-1; d_gene: TRBD2; CDR3nt: TGTGCCACCGGGGGAGCGGGGGCAAATGAGCAGTTCTTC; CDR3aa: CATGGAGANEQFF
j_gene: TRBJ2-3; abundance: -; v_gene: TRBV7-9; d_gene: -; CDR3nt: TGTGCCAGCAGCTTAGTACGGATTACTAGCACAGATACGCAGTATTTT; CDR3aa: CASSLVRITSTDTQYF
j_gene: TRBJ2-2; abundance: -; v_gene: TRBV19; d_gene: TRBD1; CDR3nt: TGTGCCAGTAGGAACAGGGGGCGAAGCGGGGAGCTGTTTTTT; CDR3aa: CASRNRGRSGELFF
j_gene: TRBJ1-1; abundance: once; v_gene: TRBV29-1; d_gene: TRBD1; CDR3nt: TGCAGCGTTGAGACAGGGCGAGGCACTGAAGCTTTCTTT; CDR3aa: CSVETGRGTEAFF
j_gene: TRBJ2-3; abundance: -; v_gene: TRBV18; d_gene: TRBD1; CDR3nt: TGTGCCAGCTCACTCCAGGGACAGGTCAGCACAGATACGCAGTATTTT; CDR3aa: CASSLQGQVSTDTQYF
j_gene: TRBJ2-1; abundance: -; v_gene: TRBV5-1; d_gene: -; CDR3nt: TGCGCCAGCAGCTTGGGGGCCTCCCACAATGAGCAGTTCTTC; CDR3aa: CASSLGASHNEQFF
j_gene: TRBJ2-7; abundance: -; v_gene: TRBV5-4; d_gene: -; CDR3nt: TGTGCCAGCAGCCTCCCTCCGGTTATGGAGCAGTACTTC; CDR3aa: CASSLPPVMEQYF
j_gene: TRBJ1-4; abundance: -; v_gene: TRBV12-5; d_gene: -; CDR3nt: TGTGCTAGTGGAAGTGCAACTAATGAAAAACTGTTTTTT; CDR3aa: CASGSATNEKLFF
j_gene: TRBJ1-4; abundance: -; v_gene: TRBV7-2; d_gene: -; CDR3nt: TGTGCCAGCAGCTTAGGGCAGCTTGAAAAACTGTTTTTT; CDR3aa: CASSLGQLEKLFF
j_gene: TRBJ2-3; abundance: -; v_gene: TRBV6-2/TRBV6-3; d_gene: -; CDR3nt: TGTGCCAGCAGTCTAACCTCGGGCCAGGGACCAGATACGCAGTATTTT; CDR3aa: CASSLTSGQGPDTQYF
j_gene: TRBJ2-3; abundance: -; v_gene: TRBV27; d_gene: TRBD1; CDR3nt: TGTGCCAGCAGTCCCCTGGGACAGGGCGGAGATACGCAGTATTTT; CDR3aa: CASSPLGQGGDTQYF
j_gene: TRBJ2-3; abundance: few; v_gene: TRBV4-2; d_gene: TRBD2; CDR3nt: TGTGCCAGCAGCCCGAGACTAGCGGGAGTAGATACGCAGTATTTT; CDR3aa: CASSPRLAGVDTQYF
j_gene: TRBJ1-1; abundance: -; v_gene: TRBV10-1; d_gene: -; CDR3nt: TGCGCCAGCAGTGAAAAGGGCGAACACGCTGAAGCTTTCTTT; CDR3aa: CASSEKGEHAEAFF
j_gene: TRBJ2-7; abundance: once; v_gene: TRBV5-6; d_gene: -; CDR3nt: TGTGCCAGCAGCTTGTCAGGTAGCTCCTACGAGCAGTACTTC; CDR3aa: CASSLSGSSYEQYF
j_gene: TRBJ2-2; abundance: -; v_gene: TRBV7-2; d_gene: -; CDR3nt: TGTGCCAGCAGCCCACAGGTCTTCCGGACTTCCGGGGAGCTGTTTTTT; CDR3aa: CASSPQVFRTSGELFF
j_gene: TRBJ2-3; abundance: once; v_gene: TRBV6-5; d_gene: TRBD2; CDR3nt: TGTGCCAGCAAAGGGCTAGCGGGGGCAGATACGCAGTATTTT; CDR3aa: CASKGLAGADTQYF
j_gene: TRBJ2-2; abundance: -; v_gene: TRBV24-1; d_gene: -; CDR3nt: TGTGCCACCACCCCCCTAGGGAGTGGGAGCGGGGAGCTGTTTTTT; CDR3aa: CATTPLGSGSGELFF
j_gene: TRBJ2-7; abundance: -; v_gene: TRBV7-8; d_gene: TRBD2; CDR3nt: TGTGCCAGCAGCTTTGCGGGGGGGCTCGGAGAGCAGTACTTC; CDR3aa: CASSFAGGLGEQYF
j_gene: TRBJ2-2; abundance: few; v_gene: TRBV6-5; d_gene: TRBD1; CDR3nt: TGTGCCAGCAGTTTACAGGGGTTCGCGAACACCGGGGAGCTGTTTTTT; CDR3aa: CASSLQGFANTGELFF
j_gene: TRBJ2-7; abundance: -; v_gene: TRBV2; d_gene: TRBD1; CDR3nt: TGTGCCAGCGGAACAGGGGTGGGAGAGCAGTACTTC; CDR3aa: CASGTGVGEQYF
j_gene: TRBJ1-4; abundance: once; v_gene: TRBV7-8; d_gene: -; CDR3nt: TGTGCCAGCAGCTTAGACAGGGTTTTGGGGTCAACTTATGAAAAACTGTTTTTT; CDR3aa: CASSLDRVLGSTYEKLFF
j_gene: TRBJ1-2; abundance: -; v_gene: TRBV6-5; d_gene: -; CDR3nt: TGTGCCAGCAGAAGACCGGCAAACTATGGCTACACCTTC; CDR3aa: CASRRPANYGYTF
j_gene: TRBJ2-1; abundance: -; v_gene: TRBV19; d_gene: TRBD1; CDR3nt: TGTGCCAGTAGTTACCGGGACAGTCATCCTTCCTACAATGAGCAGTTCTTC; CDR3aa: CASSYRDSHPSYNEQFF
j_gene: TRBJ1-1; abundance: -; v_gene: TRBV7-9; d_gene: -; CDR3nt: TGTGCCAGCTTACCCTCTCAGGGGACTGAAGCTTTCTTT; CDR3aa: CASLPSQGTEAFF
j_gene: TRBJ2-1; abundance: once; v_gene: TRBV18; d_gene: -; CDR3nt: TGTGCCAGCTCACCACTCGGAGGGATATACAATGAGCAGTTCTTC; CDR3aa: CASSPLGGIYNEQFF
j_gene: TRBJ1-1; abundance: -; v_gene: TRBV10-3; d_gene: TRBD1; CDR3nt: TGTGCCATCACCCCAGACAGGGGATACACTGAAGCTTTCTTT; CDR3aa: CAITPDRGYTEAFF
j_gene: TRBJ2-4; abundance: once; v_gene: TRBV7-9; d_gene: -; CDR3nt: TGTGCCAGCAGCGGAAGCGTTGGGAACATTCAGTACTTC; CDR3aa: CASSGSVGNIQYF
j_gene: TRBJ1-1; abundance: -; v_gene: TRBV13; d_gene: TRBD1; CDR3nt: TGTGCCAGCAGCCCACCGGGACAGGGGGCTGACACTGAAGCTTTCTTT; CDR3aa: CASSPPGQGADTEAFF
j_gene: TRBJ2-7; abundance: -; v_gene: TRBV11-2; d_gene: TRBD1; CDR3nt: TGTGCCAGCAGCTCAAGGACAGGAGAGCAGTACTTC; CDR3aa: CASSSRTGEQYF
j_gene: TRBJ2-1; abundance: -; v_gene: TRBV2; d_gene: -; CDR3nt: TGTGCCAGCAGTGGGTTGTACAATGAGCAGTTCTTC; CDR3aa: CASSGLYNEQFF
j_gene: TRBJ2-5; abundance: few; v_gene: TRBV4-2; d_gene: TRBD2; CDR3nt: TGTGCCAGCAGCCAAGAGTTCCAGGGCGGGAGCCTCCAAGAGACCCAGTACTTC; CDR3aa: CASSQEFQGGSLQETQYF